This T cell receptor beta chain originates from a study of blood T cell repertoires in COVID-19 (dated by TCRdb to about 2020). General notes on the study: Samples from collaborators originated in the United States, Italy and Spain and spanned both the acute and convalescent phases of COVID-19. Sample metadata almost always included a de-identified subject ID, COVID-19 status, age in years and sex. Samples were obtained from the ongoing ImmuneRACE study (first 160 participants) and from some 1,200 subjects provided by 6 global collaborators. Where HLA class I and class II types were available, the types were taken from metadata supplied by the sample provider, not from assay-based typing. The prospective study material was composed of cDNA or gDNA derived from T cells, B-cell-depleted T cells, or PBMCs. The repertoires were released in a freely available public database intended as a resource for research on the immune response to SARS-CoV-2. Subjects who had been exposed to COVID-19, were actively infected with it, or had recovered from it provided the deeply sampled blood TCRbeta repertoires that made up the dataset. Study-wide findings and limitations: The quantity of clinical and demographic metadata differed by source and by participant and was supplied without curation.

Each collaborating institution followed its own protocols to collect whole blood in K2EDTA tubes. Collaborator samples were shipped for TCRbeta analysis as frozen whole blood, isolated PBMCs, or DNA extracted from either sample type. The CDR3 spans 14 residues, from the cysteine through the phenylalanine. Only the CDR3 DNA stays, 42 bases, in frame from base 1. The CDR1 and CDR2 encoded by the germline V gene (reference sequence) are LGHDT and YNNKEL. V was cut back by 1 base and J by 0 bases, leaving a gap of 6 bases between them. About this clone: The antigen this receptor binds is unknown. No much larger clonotype is one base removed from it; base qualities were not supplied.

TCRbeta CDR3 regions were amplified from genomic DNA by means of the immunoSEQ Assay, a bias-controlled multiplex PCR. In the original analysis: Nucleated cell counts per sample were estimated from amplification of reference gene primers within the assay. To quantify the absolute abundance of each unique TCRbeta CDR3 rearrangement, sequence reads were collapsed and filtered. For each sample, productive Simpson clonality was calculated as the square root of Simpson's diversity index over productive rearrangements. TCRdb took this table from immuneACCESS and kept in-frame rearrangements with V and J called. Such tables lack part of the clones; where checked against another copy, unresolved V genes explain under half of the gap, and the rest is unexplained. From that table come the V and J calls and clone size; the DNA was used to work out D and trimming. The sample includes roughly 100,000 clones, with approximately 92% observed a single time. The ten largest clones represent 5% to 6% of the sample.

The material sequenced was peripheral blood. The rearrangement combines TRBV3-1 (or the pseudogene TRBV3-2) with TRBJ1-1, with a tentative D gene TRBD1 over 5 matching bases. The clonotype originates from a man aged 45-60 years with active COVID-19. This receptor carries the CDR3 CASSQGTLNTEAFF. The DNA is as follows: TGTGCCAGCAGCCAAGGGACACTGAACACTGAAGCTTTCTTT.